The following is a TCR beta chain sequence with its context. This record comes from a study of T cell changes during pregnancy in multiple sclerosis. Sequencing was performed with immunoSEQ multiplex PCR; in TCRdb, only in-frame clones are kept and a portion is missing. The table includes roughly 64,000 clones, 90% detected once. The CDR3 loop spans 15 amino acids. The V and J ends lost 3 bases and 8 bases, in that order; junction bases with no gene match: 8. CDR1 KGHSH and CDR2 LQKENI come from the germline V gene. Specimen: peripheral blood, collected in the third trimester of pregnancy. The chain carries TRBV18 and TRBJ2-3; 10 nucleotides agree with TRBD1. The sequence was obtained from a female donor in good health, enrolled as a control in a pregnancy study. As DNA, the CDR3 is TGTGCCAGCTCACCCCGGGACAGGGGAGCCGCTACGCAGTATTTT. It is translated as CASSPRDRGAATQYF.